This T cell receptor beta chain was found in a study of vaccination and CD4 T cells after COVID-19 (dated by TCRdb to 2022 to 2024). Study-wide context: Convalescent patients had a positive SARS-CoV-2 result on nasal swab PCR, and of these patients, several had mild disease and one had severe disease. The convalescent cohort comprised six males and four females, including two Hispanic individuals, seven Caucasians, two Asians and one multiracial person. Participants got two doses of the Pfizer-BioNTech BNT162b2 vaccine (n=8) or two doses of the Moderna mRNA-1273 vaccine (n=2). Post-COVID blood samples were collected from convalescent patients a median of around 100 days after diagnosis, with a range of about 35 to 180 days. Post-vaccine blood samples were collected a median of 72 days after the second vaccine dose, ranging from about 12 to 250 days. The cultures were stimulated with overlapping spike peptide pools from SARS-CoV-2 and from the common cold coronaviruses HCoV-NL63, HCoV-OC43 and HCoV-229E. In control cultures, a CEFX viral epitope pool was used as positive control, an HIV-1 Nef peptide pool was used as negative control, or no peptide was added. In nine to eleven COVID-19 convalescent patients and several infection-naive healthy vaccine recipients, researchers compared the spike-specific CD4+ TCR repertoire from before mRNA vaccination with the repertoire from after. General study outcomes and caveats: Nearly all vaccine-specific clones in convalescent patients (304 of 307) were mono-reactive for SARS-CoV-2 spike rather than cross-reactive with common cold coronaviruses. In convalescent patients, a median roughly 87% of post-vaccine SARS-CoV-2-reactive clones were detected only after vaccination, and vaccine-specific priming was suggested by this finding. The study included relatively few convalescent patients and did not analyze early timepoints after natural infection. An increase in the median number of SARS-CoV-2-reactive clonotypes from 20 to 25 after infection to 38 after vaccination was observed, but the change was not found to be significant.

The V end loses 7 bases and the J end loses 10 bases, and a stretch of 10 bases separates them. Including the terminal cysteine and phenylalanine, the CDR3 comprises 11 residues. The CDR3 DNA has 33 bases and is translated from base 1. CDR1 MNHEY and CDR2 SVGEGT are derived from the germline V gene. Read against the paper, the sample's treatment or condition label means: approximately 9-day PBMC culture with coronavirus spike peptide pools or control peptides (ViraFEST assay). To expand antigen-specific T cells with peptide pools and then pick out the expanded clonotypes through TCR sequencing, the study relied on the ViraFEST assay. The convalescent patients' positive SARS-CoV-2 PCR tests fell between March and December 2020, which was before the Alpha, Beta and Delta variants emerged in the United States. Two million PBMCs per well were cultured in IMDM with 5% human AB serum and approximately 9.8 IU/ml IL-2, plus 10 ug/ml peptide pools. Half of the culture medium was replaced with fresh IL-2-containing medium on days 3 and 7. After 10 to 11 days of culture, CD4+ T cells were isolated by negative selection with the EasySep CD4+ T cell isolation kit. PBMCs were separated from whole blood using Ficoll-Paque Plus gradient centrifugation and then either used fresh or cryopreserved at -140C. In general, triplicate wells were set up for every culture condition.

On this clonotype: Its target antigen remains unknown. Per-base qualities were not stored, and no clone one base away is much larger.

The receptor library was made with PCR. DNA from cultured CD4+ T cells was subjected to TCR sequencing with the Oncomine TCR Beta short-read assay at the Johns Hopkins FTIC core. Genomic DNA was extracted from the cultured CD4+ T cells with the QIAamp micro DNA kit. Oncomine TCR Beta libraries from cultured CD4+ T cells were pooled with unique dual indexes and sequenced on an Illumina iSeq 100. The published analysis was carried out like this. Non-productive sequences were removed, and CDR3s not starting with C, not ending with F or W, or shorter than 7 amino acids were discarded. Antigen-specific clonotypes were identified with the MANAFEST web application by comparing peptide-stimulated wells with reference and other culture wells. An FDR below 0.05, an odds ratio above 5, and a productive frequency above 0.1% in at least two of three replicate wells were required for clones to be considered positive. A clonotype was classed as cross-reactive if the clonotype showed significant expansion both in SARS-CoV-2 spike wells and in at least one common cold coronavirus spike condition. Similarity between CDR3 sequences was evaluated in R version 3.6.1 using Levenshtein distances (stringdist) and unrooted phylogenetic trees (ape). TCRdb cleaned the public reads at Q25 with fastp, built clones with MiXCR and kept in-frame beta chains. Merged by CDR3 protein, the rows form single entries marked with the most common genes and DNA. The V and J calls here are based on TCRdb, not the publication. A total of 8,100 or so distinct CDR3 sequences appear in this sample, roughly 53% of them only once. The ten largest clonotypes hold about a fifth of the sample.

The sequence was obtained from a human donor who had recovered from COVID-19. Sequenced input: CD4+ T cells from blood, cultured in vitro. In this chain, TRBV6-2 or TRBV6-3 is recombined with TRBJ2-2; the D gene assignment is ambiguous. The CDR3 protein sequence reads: CASKKHEELFF. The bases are TGTGCCAGCAAGAAACATGAGGAGCTGTTTTTT.